This is a list of T cell receptor beta chains from one sample in a study of CD8+ T cells in alopecia areata. This table comes from immunoSEQ multiplex PCR, and its TCRdb copy is limited to in-frame clones, with some not included. Of about 200,000 clones in the sample, about 56% are singletons; the top ten hold over 4%. Sequenced sample: CD8+ T cells sorted from blood. These receptors were obtained from a human donor in good health. CDR3s include the opening cysteine and the closing phenylalanine or tryptophan. D genes are given only for firm matches. Clone size is not always given. Where it is, it says once, few, many or a class for expanded clones.

v_gene	d_gene	abundance	j_gene	CDR3aa	CDR3nt
TRBV29-1	TRBD2	few	TRBJ2-7	CSVEGAGTSGDYEQYF	TGCAGCGTTGAAGGGGCGGGGACTAGCGGGGACTACGAGCAGTACTTC
TRBV15	TRBD1	-	TRBJ2-2	CATNEGQLNTGELFF	TGTGCCACCAACGAGGGACAGTTGAACACCGGGGAGCTGTTTTTT
TRBV7-9	TRBD1	few	TRBJ1-5	CASSSNTGGEGQPQHF	TGTGCCAGCAGCTCGAACACAGGGGGCGAGGGTCAGCCCCAGCATTTT
TRBV7-3	-	-	TRBJ1-1	CASSPGGTEAFF	TGTGCCAGCAGCCCGGGGGGCACTGAAGCTTTCTTT
TRBV11-2	-	few	TRBJ2-7	CASSLAQTYEQYF	TGTGCCAGCAGCTTGGCTCAAACCTACGAGCAGTACTTC
TRBV5-1	TRBD1	-	TRBJ1-1	CASSPDRGKTEAFF	TGCGCCAGCAGCCCGGACAGGGGGAAAACTGAAGCTTTCTTT
TRBV13	TRBD1	-	TRBJ1-2	CASRSREGQHYGYTF	TGTGCCAGCAGAAGCCGAGAGGGACAGCACTATGGCTACACCTTC
TRBV27	-	-	TRBJ1-1	CASRTGVTEAFF	TGTGCCAGCAGGACGGGGGTCACTGAAGCTTTCTTT
TRBV5-1	-	once	TRBJ2-1	CASSPQKNEQFF	TGCGCCAGCAGCCCCCAAAAGAACGAGCAGTTCTTC
TRBV4-1	TRBD2	-	TRBJ2-5	CASSQGSGATQETQYF	TGCGCCAGCAGCCAAGGGAGCGGGGCGACCCAAGAGACCCAGTACTTC
TRBV27	-	-	TRBJ1-2	CASSLGVSYGYTF	TGTGCCAGCAGTTTAGGGGTTAGCTATGGCTACACCTTC
TRBV25-1	-	once	TRBJ2-3	CASSDRNTDTQYF	TGTGCCAGCAGTGACAGGAACACAGATACGCAGTATTTT
TRBV11-2	-	-	TRBJ1-1	CASSLSLNTEAFF	TGTGCCAGCAGTCTCAGCCTGAACACTGAAGCTTTCTTT
TRBV7-9	-	-	TRBJ2-3	CASSLAADTQYF	TGTGCCAGCAGCTTAGCCGCAGATACGCAGTATTTT
TRBV29-1	-	-	TRBJ2-7	CSVAPWGPAYEQYF	TGCAGCGTTGCTCCTTGGGGACCCGCCTACGAGCAGTACTTC
TRBV29-1	TRBD2	-	TRBJ2-1	CSALAGGAANEQFF	TGCAGCGCCTTAGCGGGGGGCGCCGCCAATGAGCAGTTCTTC